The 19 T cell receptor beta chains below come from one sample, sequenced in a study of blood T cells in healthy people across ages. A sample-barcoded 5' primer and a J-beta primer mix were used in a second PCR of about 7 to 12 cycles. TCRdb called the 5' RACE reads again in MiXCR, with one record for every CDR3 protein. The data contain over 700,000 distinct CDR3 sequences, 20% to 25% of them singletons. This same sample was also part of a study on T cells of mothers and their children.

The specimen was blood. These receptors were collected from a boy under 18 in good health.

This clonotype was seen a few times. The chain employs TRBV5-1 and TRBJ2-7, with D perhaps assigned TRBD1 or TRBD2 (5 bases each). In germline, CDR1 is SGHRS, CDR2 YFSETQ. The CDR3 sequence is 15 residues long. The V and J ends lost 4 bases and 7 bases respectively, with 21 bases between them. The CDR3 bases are TGCGCCAGCAGCCCATGGGACCGCCGGGATGGGGAGCAGTACTTC. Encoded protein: CASSPWDRRDGEQYF.

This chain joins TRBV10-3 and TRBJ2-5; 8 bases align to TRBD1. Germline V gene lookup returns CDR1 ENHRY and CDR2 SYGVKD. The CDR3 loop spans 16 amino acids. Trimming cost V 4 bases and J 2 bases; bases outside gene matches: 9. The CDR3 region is CAISAGTGMAQETQYF. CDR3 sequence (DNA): TGTGCCATCAGTGCCGGGACAGGAATGGCACAAGAGACCCAGTACTTC.

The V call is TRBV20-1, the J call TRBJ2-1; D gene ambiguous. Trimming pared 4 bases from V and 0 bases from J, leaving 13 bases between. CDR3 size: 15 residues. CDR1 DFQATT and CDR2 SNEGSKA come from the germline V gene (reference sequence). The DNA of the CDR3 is TGCAGTGCTAAAGGACCCTCGAACTCCTACAATGAGCAGTTCTTC. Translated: CSAKGPSNSYNEQFF.

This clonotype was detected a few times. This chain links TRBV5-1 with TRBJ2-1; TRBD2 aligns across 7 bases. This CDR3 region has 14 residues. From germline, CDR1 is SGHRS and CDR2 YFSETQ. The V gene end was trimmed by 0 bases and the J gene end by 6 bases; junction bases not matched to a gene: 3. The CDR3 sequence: CASSLVAGSNEQFF. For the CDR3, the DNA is TGCGCCAGCAGCTTGGTAGCGGGTTCCAATGAGCAGTTCTTC.

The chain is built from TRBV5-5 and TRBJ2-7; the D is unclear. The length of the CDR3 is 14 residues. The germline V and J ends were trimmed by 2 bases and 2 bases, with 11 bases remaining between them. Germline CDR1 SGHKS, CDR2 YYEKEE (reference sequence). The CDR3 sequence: CASSFWAGAYEQYF. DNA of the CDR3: TGTGCCAGCAGCTTTTGGGCCGGTGCCTACGAGCAGTACTTC.

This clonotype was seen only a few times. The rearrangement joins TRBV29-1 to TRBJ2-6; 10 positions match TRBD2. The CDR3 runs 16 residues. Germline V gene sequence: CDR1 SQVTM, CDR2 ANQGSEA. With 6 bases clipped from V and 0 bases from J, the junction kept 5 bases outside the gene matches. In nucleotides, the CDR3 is TGCAGCGTCGGGACTAGCGTAAGCTCTGGGGCCAACGTCCTGACTTTC. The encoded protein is CSVGTSVSSGANVLTF.

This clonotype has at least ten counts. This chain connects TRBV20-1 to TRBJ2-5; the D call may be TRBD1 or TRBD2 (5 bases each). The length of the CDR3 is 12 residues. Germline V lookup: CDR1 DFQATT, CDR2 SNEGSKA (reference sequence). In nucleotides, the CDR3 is TGCAGCACCGGGATCCAGGGAGAGACCCAGTACTTC. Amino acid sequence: CSTGIQGETQYF.

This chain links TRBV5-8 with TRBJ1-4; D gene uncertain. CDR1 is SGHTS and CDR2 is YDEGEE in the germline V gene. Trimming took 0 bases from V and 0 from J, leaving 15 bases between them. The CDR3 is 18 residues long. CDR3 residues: CASSLVGPAAATNEKLFF. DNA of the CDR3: TGTGCCAGCAGCTTGGTGGGCCCGGCAGCTGCAACTAATGAAAAACTGTTTTTT.

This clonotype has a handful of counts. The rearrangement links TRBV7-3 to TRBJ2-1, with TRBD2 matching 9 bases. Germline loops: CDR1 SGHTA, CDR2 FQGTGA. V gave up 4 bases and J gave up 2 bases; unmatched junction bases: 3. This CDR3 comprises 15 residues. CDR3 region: CASSSERGAYNEQFF. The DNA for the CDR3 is TGTGCCAGCAGCTCGGAGCGGGGGGCCTACAATGAGCAGTTCTTC.

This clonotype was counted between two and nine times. CDR3 in DNA: TGCAGCGCAAAGACCGGGAGCGGGAGGACTAGCACAGATACGCAGTATTTT. Its translation: CSAKTGSGRTSTDTQYF. The chain couples TRBV20-1 to TRBJ2-3; TRBD2 agrees at 9 bases. Germline CDR1 reads DFQATT; CDR2 reads SNEGSKA (reference sequence). The CDR3 totals 17 residues.

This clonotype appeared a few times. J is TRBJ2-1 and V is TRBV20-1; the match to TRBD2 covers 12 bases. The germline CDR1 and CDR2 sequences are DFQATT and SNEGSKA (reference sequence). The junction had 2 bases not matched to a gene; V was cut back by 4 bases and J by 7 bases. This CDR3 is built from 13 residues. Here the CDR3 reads CSATSGGVNEQFF. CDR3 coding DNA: TGCAGTGCTACTAGCGGGGGGGTGAATGAGCAGTTCTTC.

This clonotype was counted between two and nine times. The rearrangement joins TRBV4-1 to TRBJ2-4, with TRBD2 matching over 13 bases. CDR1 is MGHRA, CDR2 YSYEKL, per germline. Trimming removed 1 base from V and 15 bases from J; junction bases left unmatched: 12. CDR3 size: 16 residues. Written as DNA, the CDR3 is TGCGCCAGCAGCCAAGCAGGTGCCGGACTAGCGGGAGTTCGGTACTTC. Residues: CASSQAGAGLAGVRYF.

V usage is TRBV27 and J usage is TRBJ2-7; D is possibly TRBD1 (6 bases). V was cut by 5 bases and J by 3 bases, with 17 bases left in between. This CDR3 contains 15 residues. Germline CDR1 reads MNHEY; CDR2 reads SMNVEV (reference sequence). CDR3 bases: TGTGCCAGCAGTACCCGGGACACAAATGTCTACGAGCAGTACTTC. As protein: CASSTRDTNVYEQYF.

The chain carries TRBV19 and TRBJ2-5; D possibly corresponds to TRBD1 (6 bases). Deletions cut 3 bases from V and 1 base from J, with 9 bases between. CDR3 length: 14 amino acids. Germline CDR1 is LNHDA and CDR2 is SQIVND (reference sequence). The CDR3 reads CASSMTDSQETQYF. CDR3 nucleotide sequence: TGTGCCAGTAGTATGACGGACAGCCAAGAGACCCAGTACTTC.

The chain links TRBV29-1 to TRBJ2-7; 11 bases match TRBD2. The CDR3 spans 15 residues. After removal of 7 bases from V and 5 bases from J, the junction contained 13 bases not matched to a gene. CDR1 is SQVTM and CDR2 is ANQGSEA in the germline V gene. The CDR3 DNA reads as TGCAGCGCCGAGGGACTAGCGGAAAAGGGTGACGAGCAGTACTTC. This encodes CSAEGLAEKGDEQYF.

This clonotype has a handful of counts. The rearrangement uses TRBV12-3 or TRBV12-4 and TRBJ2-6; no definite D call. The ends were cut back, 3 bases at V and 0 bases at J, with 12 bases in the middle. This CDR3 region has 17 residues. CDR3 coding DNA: TGTGCCAGCAGTTTTGGTGGTCCGACCTCTGGGGCCAACGTCCTGACTTTC. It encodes CASSFGGPTSGANVLTF.

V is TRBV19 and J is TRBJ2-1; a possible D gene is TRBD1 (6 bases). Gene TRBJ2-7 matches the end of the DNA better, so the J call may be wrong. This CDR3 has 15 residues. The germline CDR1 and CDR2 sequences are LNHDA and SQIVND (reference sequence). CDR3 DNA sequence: TGTGCCAGTAGTGGGGTCGGACAGCGCGTTTACGAGCAGTACTTC. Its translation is CASSGVGQRVYEQYF.

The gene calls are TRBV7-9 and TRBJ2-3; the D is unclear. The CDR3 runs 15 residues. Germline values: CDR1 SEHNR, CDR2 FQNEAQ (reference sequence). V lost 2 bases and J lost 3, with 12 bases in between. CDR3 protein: CASSLRVVGTDTQYF. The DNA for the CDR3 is TGTGCCAGCAGCTTAAGGGTTGTTGGGACAGATACGCAGTATTTT.

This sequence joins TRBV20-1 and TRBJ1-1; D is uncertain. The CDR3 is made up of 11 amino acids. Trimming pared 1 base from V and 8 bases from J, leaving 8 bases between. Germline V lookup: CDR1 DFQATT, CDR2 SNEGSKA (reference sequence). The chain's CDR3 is CSARVETEAFF. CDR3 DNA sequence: TGCAGTGCTAGAGTGGAGACGGAAGCTTTCTTT.